This is a list of T cell receptor beta chains from one sample in a study of blood T cell repertoires in COVID-19. Sequencing was performed with immunoSEQ multiplex PCR; in TCRdb, only in-frame clones are kept and a portion is missing. The sample carries about 340,000 clones, 91% recorded once. The sequenced sample was peripheral blood. These receptors originate from a woman aged 18 to 35 who had recovered from COVID-19. CDR3s include the opening cysteine and the closing phenylalanine or tryptophan. Each record gives: J gene, V gene, clone size, D gene, CDR3 protein, CDR3 DNA. The D gene is left open where the match is weak. Clone size is not always given. Where it is, it says once, few, many or a class for expanded clones.

TRBJ1-2 TRBV14 once TRBD1 CASSHQGEYGYTF TGTGCCAGCAGCCATCAGGGGGAGTATGGCTACACCTTC
TRBJ2-2 TRBV4-3 . . CASSPRQGLTGELFF TGCGCCAGCAGCCCACGGCAGGGGTTGACCGGGGAGCTGTTTTTT
TRBJ1-2 TRBV6-2/TRBV6-3 . . CASSNLRANYGYTF TGTGCCAGCAGTAACCTCAGGGCTAACTATGGCTACACCTTC
TRBJ1-4 TRBV19 . . CASSILVREKLFF TGTGCCAGTAGTATATTGGTACGGGAAAAACTGTTTTTT
TRBJ1-3 TRBV4-3 . . CASSQDRYSYSGNTIYF TGCGCCAGCAGCCAAGATCGGTACAGCTATTCTGGAAACACCATATATTTT
TRBJ2-3 TRBV18 . TRBD1 CASSLGQATDTQYF TGTGCCAGCTCACTGGGACAGGCCACAGATACGCAGTATTTT
TRBJ1-1 TRBV4-1 . . CASSHGPGQKGPF TGCGCCAGCAGCCATGGCCCGGGACAAAAAGGACCCTTT
TRBJ1-2 TRBV4-3 . TRBD1 CASSQGVGQGRNYGYTF TGCGCCAGCAGCCAGGGAGTGGGACAGGGGCGGAACTATGGCTACACCTTC
TRBJ2-4 TRBV5-1 . TRBD2 CASSLAGVGGNIQYF TGCGCCAGCAGCCTGGCGGGGGTTGGGGGAAACATTCAGTACTTC
TRBJ2-1 TRBV6-4 . . CASGSVYEQFF TGTGCCAGCGGGAGCGTCTATGAGCAGTTCTTC
TRBJ2-1 TRBV6-2/TRBV6-3 . TRBD2 CASSRGTSGSRDEQFF TGTGCCAGCAGCCGCGGGACTAGCGGGAGCAGGGATGAGCAGTTCTTC
TRBJ2-6 TRBV6-2/TRBV6-3 . . CASSYSKSARSSGANVLTF TGTGCCAGCAGTTACTCGAAGTCGGCCCGGAGCTCTGGGGCCAACGTCCTGACTTTC
TRBJ2-5 TRBV10-3 . . CAISEDIQETQYF TGTGCCATCAGTGAAGACATCCAAGAGACCCAGTACTTC
TRBJ1-1 TRBV4-1 . . CASSQAPPRGEAFF TGCGCCAGCAGCCAAGCACCACCCAGGGGTGAAGCTTTCTTT
TRBJ2-3 TRBV27 . TRBD1 CASSYWGQGADTQYF TGTGCCAGCAGTTATTGGGGACAGGGCGCAGATACGCAGTATTTT
TRBJ1-1 TRBV30 . . CAWSQVGRINTEAFF TGTGCCTGGAGTCAAGTGGGCAGGATTAACACTGAAGCTTTCTTT
TRBJ1-2 TRBV5-6 . TRBD1 CASTLTGGGYTF TGTGCCAGCACCCTCACAGGGGGCGGCTACACCTTC
TRBJ2-5 TRBV5-1 . . CASSSSSFETQYF TGCGCCAGCAGCTCGTCTAGCTTTGAGACCCAGTACTTC
TRBJ1-2 TRBV18 few . CASSPNRGDGYTF TGTGCCAGCTCACCTAACCGGGGAGATGGCTACACCTTC
TRBJ1-1 TRBV6-5 . TRBD1 CASRTGRGLGTEAFF TGTGCCAGCAGAACGGGCAGGGGGCTGGGCACTGAAGCTTTCTTT
TRBJ1-2 TRBV9 . TRBD1 CASRDRQGFGGYTF TGTGCCAGCAGAGACAGACAGGGTTTTGGTGGCTACACCTTC
TRBJ2-1 TRBV7-2 . TRBD2 CASSFSPLLAGGGYNEQFF TGTGCCAGCAGCTTTTCGCCACTTCTAGCGGGAGGTGGTTACAATGAGCAGTTCTTC
TRBJ2-1 TRBV6-2/TRBV6-3 . TRBD2 CASSYWGLAGEGQFF TGTGCCAGCAGTTATTGGGGACTAGCGGGAGAAGGGCAGTTCTTC
TRBJ2-2 TRBV4-1 once . CASSQDRREFNTGELFF TGCGCCAGCAGCCAAGACCGACGGGAGTTTAACACCGGGGAGCTGTTTTTT
TRBJ1-2 TRBV24-1 . . CATSDFWGQRGYTF TGTGCCACCAGTGATTTCTGGGGGCAGAGGGGCTACACCTTC